Each of the 31 T cell receptor beta chains below was sequenced from the same sample in a study of early T cells in non-severe SARS-CoV-2 infection. TCRdb re-called the 5' RACE reads with MiXCR, one entry per CDR3 protein. The sample gives roughly 54,000 distinct CDR3 sequences, roughly 7.8% of which show up once; approximately 10% is in the top ten. The input for sequencing was whole blood, taken at baseline. All receptors derive from an adult who was a healthcare worker with PCR-confirmed SARS-CoV-2 infection or an uninfected control (not recorded which).

In this sample, this clonotype turned up a few times. V is TRBV29-1 and J is TRBJ1-2, with D perhaps matching TRBD1 (5 bases). Trimming left V 7 bases short and J 1 base short, with 10 bases between. This CDR3 contains 12 residues. Germline CDR1 reads SQVTM; CDR2 reads ANQGSEA. CDR3 residues: CSAGGVNYGYTF. The CDR3 DNA sequence: TGCAGCGCCGGGGGAGTTAACTATGGCTACACCTTC.

The sample holds a few counts of this clonotype. The V gene is TRBV3-1, the J gene TRBJ1-1; 7 bases fit TRBD1. Germline CDR1 is LGHDT and CDR2 is YNNKEL (reference sequence). There are 16 residues in the CDR3. With 3 bases clipped from V and 1 base from J, the junction kept 8 bases outside the gene matches. The CDR3 DNA sequence: TGTGCCAGCAGCCAGGGCAGGGGGATACGGAACACTGAAGCTTTCTTT. It translates to CASSQGRGIRNTEAFF.

By share, this clonotype ranks as medium-sized. The V gene is TRBV6-2 or TRBV6-3, the J gene TRBJ2-6; D is ambiguous. Trimming stripped 4 bases from V and 0 bases from J, with 4 bases between. The CDR3 has 14 amino acids. Germline assignment: CDR1 MNHEY and CDR2 SVGEGT. The CDR3 is CASSLSSGANVLTF. The CDR3, as DNA: TGTGCCAGCAGTTTGAGCTCTGGGGCCAACGTCCTGACTTTC.

This clonotype was seen at least ten times. The chain couples TRBV3-1 to TRBJ2-2, with D perhaps TRBD1 (5 bases). Germline values: CDR1 LGHDT, CDR2 YNNKEL (reference sequence). V gave up 0 bases and J gave up 6 bases, with 11 bases separating them. This CDR3 is built from 15 residues. CDR3 coding DNA: TGTGCCAGCAGCCAAGAGGGGCTAAGGGCCGGGGAGCTGTTTTTT. This translates into CASSQEGLRAGELFF.

This clonotype was seen more than once but under ten times. The chain carries TRBV14 and TRBJ2-7; D is possibly TRBD1 (5 bases). Trimming removed 0 bases from V and 6 bases from J, with 15 bases in between. This CDR3 is built from 15 residues. The germline V gene encodes CDR1 SGHDN and CDR2 FVKESK. The DNA of the CDR3 is TGTGCCAGCAGCCAAGATCCCTTTAATAGGGGCGAGCAGTACTTC. This translates into CASSQDPFNRGEQYF.

The chain is built from TRBV28 and TRBJ2-2, with D possibly TRBD1 on 6 matching bases. Germline CDR1 and CDR2: MDHEN and SYDVKM. Trimming removed 2 bases from V and 3 bases from J, with 10 bases in between. The CDR3 totals 15 residues. The CDR3 DNA follows: TGTGCCAGCAGTTTAGGGGACACTCACACCGGGGAGCTGTTTTTT. Its protein product is CASSLGDTHTGELFF.

This clonotype appeared many times. The V call is TRBV6-5, the J call TRBJ1-2, with D possibly TRBD1 on 5 matching bases. Per the germline V gene, CDR1 is MNHEY and CDR2 is SVGAGI. The CDR3 length is 14 residues. The V end lost 4 bases, the J end lost 4 bases, and 13 bases lay between the germline ends. The CDR3 protein is CASSSGAGFYGYTF. The CDR3 bases are TGTGCCAGCAGTTCCGGGGCAGGGTTCTATGGCTACACCTTC.

This clonotype was recorded many times. The CDR3 sequence is CASSLETGRKLFF. In DNA, the CDR3 is TGTGCCAGCAGCTTAGAGACAGGCCGAAAACTGTTTTTT. The genes are TRBV7-2 and TRBJ1-4, with D tentatively TRBD1 (6 bases). This CDR3 comprises 13 residues. Trimming stripped 1 base from V and 10 bases from J, with 10 bases between. The germline CDR1 and CDR2 sequences are SGHTA and FQGNSA.

This clonotype came up many times. The CDR3 DNA reads TGTGCCAGCAGCTTGGCTACTCCTGGCGAGCAGTACTTC. It yields the protein CASSLATPGEQYF. The chain recombines TRBV5-4 with TRBJ2-7; D is unclear. The V end was cut by 0 bases, the J end by 6 bases, with 10 bases between. Per the germline V gene, CDR1 is SGHNT and CDR2 is YYREEE (reference sequence). CDR3 size: 13 residues. The variable domain in full, completed from reference TRBV5-4 and TRBJ2-7, reads ETGVTQSPTHLIKTRGQQVTLRCSSQSGHNTVSWYQQALGQGPQFIFQYYREEENGRGNFPPRFSGLQFPNYSSELNVNALELDDSALYLCASSLATPGEQYFGPGTRLTVT.

There are many counts of this clonotype. The genes are TRBV1 and TRBJ2-5. TRBV1 is a pseudogene segment. The CDR3 covers 12 residues. The CDR3 protein is CTSSQKQETQYF. DNA for the CDR3: TGCACCAGCAGCCAAAAACAAGAGACCCAGTACTTC.

The chain joins TRBV5-4 to TRBJ2-7, with TRBD1 identical over 8 bases. This CDR3 has 16 amino acids. Trimming cost V 4 bases and J 0 bases; bases outside gene matches: 9. Germline assignment: CDR1 SGHNT and CDR2 YYREEE (reference sequence). The DNA for the CDR3 is TGTGCCAGCAGCCACTCAGGGGGCCTAAGCTCCTACGAGCAGTACTTC. It specifies CASSHSGGLSSYEQYF. Full variable domain (remainder filled in from reference TRBV5-4 and TRBJ2-7): ETGVTQSPTHLIKTRGQQVTLRCSSQSGHNTVSWYQQALGQGPQFIFQYYREEENGRGNFPPRFSGLQFPNYSSELNVNALELDDSALYLCASSHSGGLSSYEQYFGPGTRLTVT.

This clonotype turned up a few times. J is TRBJ2-3 and V is TRBV3-1; D is undetermined. Germline V gene lookup returns CDR1 LGHDT and CDR2 YNNKEL (reference sequence). Between the trimmed V and J ends, which lost 0 bases and 5 bases, there was a span of 6 bases. CDR3 length: 13 residues. DNA for the CDR3: TGTGCCAGCAGCCAAGACAGGCGAGATACGCAGTATTTT. This gives the protein CASSQDRRDTQYF.

V is TRBV12-3 or TRBV12-4 and J is TRBJ2-5; possibly TRBD1 or TRBD2 for D (5 bases each). CDR3 length: 14 residues. Trimming left V 6 bases short and J 3 bases short, with 14 bases between. CDR3 loop: CASRLGATEETQYF. CDR3 nucleotide sequence: TGTGCCAGCAGACTAGGGGCGACCGAAGAGACCCAGTACTTC.

The chain joins TRBV6-1 to TRBJ2-7, with D possibly being TRBD1 (6 bases). From germline, CDR1 is MNHNS and CDR2 SASEGT. This CDR3 comprises 14 residues. Trimming removed 7 bases from V and 2 bases from J, with 15 bases in between. CDR3 sequence reads: CASTRQESAYEQYF. Here the CDR3 DNA reads TGTGCCAGCACTAGACAGGAGTCCGCCTACGAGCAGTACTTC.

This clonotype was detected only a few times. The rearrangement uses TRBV7-9 and TRBJ2-2, with a weak D call TRBD1 (6 bases). Germline loops: CDR1 SEHNR, CDR2 FQNEAQ (reference sequence). The CDR3 has 16 residues. The ends were cut back, 0 bases at V and 3 bases at J, with 11 bases in the middle. In DNA form, the CDR3 reads TGTGCCAGCAGCTTAGCTACAGGGACCCACACCGGGGAGCTGTTTTTT. Amino acids: CASSLATGTHTGELFF. Based on the CDR3 plus reference TRBV7-9 and TRBJ2-2, the full variable domain is DTGVSQNPRHKITKRGQNVTFRCDPISEHNRLYWYRQTLGQGPEFLTYFQNEAQLEKSRLLSDRFSAERPKGSFSTLEIQRTEQGDSAMYLCASSLATGTHTGELFFGEGSRLTVL.

The chain employs TRBV27 and TRBJ2-7; no definite D call. The germline V and J ends were trimmed by 5 bases and 2 bases, with 19 bases remaining between them. Germline V CDR1 and CDR2: MNHEY, SMNVEV (reference sequence). This CDR3 is 16 amino acids long. The CDR3 sequence: CASSADPTKTPYEQYF. The CDR3 DNA reads TGTGCCAGCAGTGCGGATCCGACGAAGACTCCCTACGAGCAGTACTTC.

The V gene is TRBV12-3 or TRBV12-4, the J gene TRBJ2-1; D is unresolved. Between the trimmed V and J ends, which lost 5 bases and 0 bases, there was a span of 8 bases. The CDR3 covers 14 residues. CDR3 sequence (DNA): TGTGCCAGCAGTCAGCCGAGCTCCTACAATGAGCAGTTCTTC. Amino acid sequence: CASSQPSSYNEQFF.

The gene calls are TRBV11-2 and TRBJ2-1; 11 bases align to TRBD2. There are 15 residues in the CDR3. Germline V CDR1 and CDR2: SGHAT, FQNNGV. V shed 5 bases and J 7 bases; nucleotides not matched to a gene: 7. DNA for the CDR3: TGTGCCAGCAGCCTACTAGCGGGAGCGGGTAATGAGCAGTTCTTC. Amino acids: CASSLLAGAGNEQFF.

This clonotype was seen many times. This chain links TRBV9 with TRBJ2-3, with D tentatively TRBD2 (6 bases). Trimming took off 3 bases at V and 0 bases at J, with 11 bases between the two ends. Germline V gene lookup returns CDR1 SGDLS and CDR2 YYNGEE. The CDR3 has 15 amino acids. For the CDR3, the DNA is TGTGCCAGCAGCGAAACTAGCCTAAGCACAGATACGCAGTATTTT. Encoded protein: CASSETSLSTDTQYF.

This clonotype was detected only a few times. The genes are TRBV11-2 and TRBJ2-5, with D perhaps TRBD2 (5 bases). Germline values: CDR1 SGHAT, CDR2 FQNNGV. This CDR3 is built from 16 residues. V was pared by 0 bases and J by 5 bases, with 16 bases between. DNA of the CDR3: TGTGCCAGCAGCTTAGATGAGGGATCCTTTTGGGAGACCCAGTACTTC. It encodes CASSLDEGSFWETQYF.

This clonotype was detected only a few times. The gene calls are TRBV29-1 and TRBJ2-7; TRBD1 agrees at 9 bases. Germline V gene data show CDR1 as SQVTM and CDR2 as ANQGSEA. The CDR3 is 15 residues long. J was trimmed by 4 bases and V by 7 bases; bases with no gene match: 14. The CDR3 DNA sequence: TGCAGCGCCGAGCAGGGACAGGGTTTGGGGTACGAGCAGTACTTC. Translating it yields CSAEQGQGLGYEQYF.

This clonotype was seen many times. A junction boundary mismatches the germline segment, possibly from a read error. This chain uses TRBV29-1 with TRBJ2-1, with D perhaps TRBD1 (6 bases). There are 12 residues in the CDR3. From germline, CDR1 is SQVTM and CDR2 ANQGSEA. CDR3 in DNA: TGCAGCGGTATACCCCAGGGGATTGAGCAGTTCTTT. This sequence encodes CSGIPQGIEQFF.

This clonotype came up a few times. This chain links TRBV15 with TRBJ2-5; TRBD1 agrees at 8 bases. This CDR3 spans 15 amino acids. V was pared by 5 bases and J by 4 bases, with 9 bases of the junction left unmatched. Germline CDR1 LNHNV, CDR2 YYDKDF (reference sequence). CDR3 sequence (DNA): TGTGCCACCAGCCGCGAGACAGGGGAAGTAGAGACCCAGTACTTC. Translating it yields CATSRETGEVETQYF.

J is TRBJ1-2 and V is TRBV28; D uncertain. The CDR3 is 14 amino acids. In germline, CDR1 is MDHEN, CDR2 SYDVKM. Trimming cost V 5 bases and J 5 bases, with 15 bases left between them. The CDR3 nucleotides read TGTGCCAGCAGTCTCCCGACCCGGGGATATGGCTACACCTTC. Its protein product is CASSLPTRGYGYTF.

This clonotype showed up many times. The chain has TRBV7-2 and TRBJ2-2; D is unclear. The ends were cut back, 8 bases at V and 3 bases at J, with 16 bases in the middle. Germline V gene sequence: CDR1 SGHTA, CDR2 FQGNSA. The CDR3 spans 15 residues. The CDR3 sequence: CASVPTTGYTGELFF. The DNA of the CDR3 is TGTGCCAGCGTGCCAACAACTGGGTACACCGGGGAGCTGTTTTTT.

This clonotype has a count of ten or more. The gene calls are TRBV29-1 and TRBJ2-1; D is ambiguous. V was clipped by 2 bases and J by 6 bases, with 8 bases between them. Germline lookup yields CDR1 SQVTM and CDR2 ANQGSEA. This CDR3 contains 12 residues. For the CDR3, the DNA is TGCAGCGTTGAACGGCAGTCCAATGAGCAGTTCTTC. It codes for CSVERQSNEQFF.

This clonotype was found many times. The rearrangement uses TRBV7-2 and TRBJ2-3, with 7 bases identical to TRBD1. The CDR3 contains 14 residues. CDR1 is SGHTA and CDR2 is FQGNSA in the germline V gene. V trimming: 6 bases; J trimming: 5 bases; junction bases outside the gene matches: 8. The chain's CDR3 is CASSRMNRGDTQYF. The CDR3 DNA follows: TGTGCCAGCAGTCGAATGAACAGGGGAGATACGCAGTATTTT.

This rearrangement joins TRBV28 to TRBJ2-3, with 10 bases aligning to TRBD2. From germline, CDR1 is MDHEN and CDR2 SYDVKM. The ends lost 6 bases at V and 4 bases at J; junction bases unmatched: 7. The CDR3 runs to 15 residues. CDR3 nucleotide sequence: TGTGCCAGCAGCCACTCTAGCGGGAGCCCAGATACGCAGTATTTT. Amino acid sequence: CASSHSSGSPDTQYF.

This clonotype was counted a few times. This rearrangement joins TRBV20-1 to TRBJ2-7, with 7 bases aligning to TRBD2. The ends lost 3 bases at V and 12 bases at J; junction bases unmatched: 14. Germline assignment: CDR1 DFQATT and CDR2 SNEGSKA (reference sequence). The CDR3 contains 13 residues. This CDR3 reads CSASGPPGLLAYF. DNA for the CDR3: TGCAGTGCTAGTGGCCCACCGGGACTACTAGCGTACTTC.

This clonotype has at least ten counts. CDR3 in DNA: TGTGCCATCAGCGGTACCCACAATGAGCAGTTCTTC. It is translated as CAISGTHNEQFF. The chain combines TRBV10-3 with TRBJ2-1; D not certain. The CDR3 length is 12 residues. The V gene's germline CDR1 is ENHRY and CDR2 SYGVKD. V was clipped by 6 bases and J by 5 bases, with 8 bases between them.

V usage is TRBV4-1 and J usage is TRBJ1-2; D is undetermined. The CDR3 is made up of 16 amino acids. V lost 1 base, J lost 2 bases, and 14 bases lay in between. CDR1 is MGHRA and CDR2 is YSYEKL in the germline V gene. CDR3 bases: TGCGCCAGCAGCCAAGTGGTGGTCATCCAAAACTATGGCTACACCTTC. Translated, it gives CASSQVVVIQNYGYTF.